What follows is one TCR beta chain and its context. As processed by the authors: Estimated nucleated cell counts came from reference gene primer amplification. Assay used: immunoSEQ multiplex PCR; TCRdb lists only in-frame clones, some missing. The DNA was the basis for D and trimming; V, J and clone size are from that table. The sample lists some 300,000 clones, around nine tenths occurring once. The sample belongs to a study of blood T cell repertoires in COVID-19. Material for sequencing was PBMCs or T cells enriched from blood (not recorded which). The clonotype comes from a woman aged 25-40 years who had recovered from COVID-19.

CDR3 sequence reads: CASSPPGGLNTGELFF. In DNA form, the CDR3 reads TGTGCCAGCAGCCCGCCGGGGGGACTGAACACCGGGGAGCTGTTTTTT. V and J are TRBV7-2 and TRBJ2-2, with 7 positions matching TRBD2. This CDR3 is built from 16 residues. J lost 1 base, V lost 5 bases, and 7 bases had no gene match. CDR1 and CDR2 (germline): SGHTA, FQGNSA.